The clone carrying this T cell receptor beta chain was seen at least ten times. What it binds is not known. This record belongs to a study of T cells after yellow fever vaccination. In TCRdb, the 5' RACE reads were re-called with MiXCR into one record per CDR3 protein. The table includes approximately 340,000 distinct CDR3 sequences, 8.5% to 9% detected once. General study points: Contaminants from the bulk population, in the form of abundant clonotypes, could be found in FACS-sorted repertoires. Clonotypes found in both CD4 and CD8 compartments made up a small share.

This receptor was identified in a man aged 18 to 30 who received the YFV17D yellow fever vaccine. The input for sequencing was PBMCs, taken on the day of the first yellow fever vaccination.

CDR3 protein: CASSLAHGGASYGYTF. The CDR3 nucleotides read TGTGCCAGCAGCTTAGCTCATGGGGGGGCCTCCTATGGCTACACCTTC. V and J are TRBV7-2 and TRBJ1-2, with D possibly TRBD1 on 6 matching bases. Trimming stripped 0 bases from V and 4 bases from J, with 15 bases between. CDR1 is SGHTA and CDR2 is FQGNSA in the germline V gene. CDR3 length: 16 residues. The entire variable domain, with the rest obtained from reference TRBV7-2 and TRBJ1-2, is as follows: GAGVSQSPSNKVTEKGKDVELRCDPISGHTALYWYRQSLGQGLEFLIYFQGNSAPDKSGLPSDRFSAERTGGSVSTLTIQRTQQEDSAVYLCASSLAHGGASYGYTFGSGTRLTVV.